The sequence of this T cell receptor beta chain was determined in a study of blood T cell repertoires in COVID-19 (dated by TCRdb to about 2020). As for the study more broadly: Samples covering the acute and convalescent phases of COVID-19 were provided by collaborators in the United States, Italy and Spain. The material from the prospective study consisted of cDNA or gDNA derived from T cells, B-cell-depleted T cells, or PBMCs. Deeply sampled blood TCRbeta repertoires from subjects exposed to, actively infected with, or recovered from COVID-19 were included in the dataset. A freely available public database, intended as a resource for researchers studying the immune response to SARS-CoV-2, is where the repertoires were released. Samples came from the ongoing ImmuneRACE study (first 160 participants) plus 1,254 subjects from 6 global collaborators. Sample metadata almost always included a de-identified subject ID, COVID-19 status, age in years and sex. Where HLA class I and class II types were available, the types were taken from metadata supplied by the sample provider, not from assay-based typing.

Collaborating institutions collected whole blood in K2EDTA tubes following their own protocols. For TCRbeta analysis, collaborators shipped samples as frozen whole blood, isolated PBMCs, or DNA extracted from either of those sample types. Paper-wide results and their limitations: How much clinical and demographic metadata was included differed by source and by participant, and the metadata was provided uncurated.

The immunoSEQ Assay, a bias-controlled multiplex PCR, was used to amplify TCRbeta CDR3 regions from genomic DNA. In the paper's pipeline: Within the assay, amplification of reference gene primers was used to estimate how many nucleated cells each sample contained. Sequence reads were collapsed and filtered to measure the absolute abundance of every unique TCRbeta CDR3 rearrangement. For each sample, productive Simpson clonality was calculated as the square root of Simpson's diversity index across productive rearrangements. Here the immuneACCESS table is served through TCRdb, limited to in-frame sequences with V and J called. Missing clones are a known gap in these copies; in checked studies unresolved V genes cover under half, and the rest lacks a known reason. The DNA gave D and trimming, while V, J and clone size come from that table. The sample table holds approximately 260,000 clones, of which roughly four fifths were seen once. Around 12% of the sample lies in the top ten.

Comments on this clone: This clone's antigen is unknown. Nothing much larger sits one base from this clone, and base qualities are not available.

The TCR originated in a woman aged 55-75 years with active or convalescent COVID-19. What was sequenced was peripheral blood.

The sequence in DNA is TGCGCCAGCAGCTTGGACCCACTAGCGGGGAGCTCCTACAATGAGCAGTTCTTC. Translated, this is CASSLDPLAGSSYNEQFF. The sequence links TRBV5-1 to TRBJ2-1, and 10 junction bases match TRBD2. CDR1 SGHRS and CDR2 YFSETQ were looked up in the germline V gene. There are 18 amino acids in the CDR3, from cysteine to phenylalanine inclusive. Of the read, only the CDR3 DNA is kept; its 54 bases are in frame from base 1. Trimming leaves V shorter by 0 bases and J shorter by 0 bases, with the junction holding 6 bases beyond the gene matches.